Included here is one TCR beta chain sequence, with context. Its antigen is still unknown. Data came from immunoSEQ multiplex PCR; TCRdb stores just in-frame clones and leaves some out. The sample contains about 260,000 clones, approximately 95% of which appear only once. This entry comes from a study of T cell responses to AZD1222 COVID-19 vaccine. Study-wide results and caveats: The CD4 TCRs associated with vaccination extended across spike and predominated at 160-218 and 743-854. Spike-specific TCR breadth and depth went up after people got two AZD1222 doses.

CDR1 is ENHRY and CDR2 is SYGVKD in the germline V gene. This CDR3 has 12 amino acids. V lost 8 bases, J lost 6 bases, and 7 bases stayed unmatched. Here the sequenced sample was peripheral blood, taken on day 0 of AZD1222 vaccination. The sequence came from an adult in good health. The J gene is TRBJ2-7, the V gene TRBV10-3; 7 bases fit TRBD2. This CDR3 is CAIGEGGAEQYF. CDR3 DNA: TGTGCCATCGGAGAGGGAGGGGCCGAGCAGTACTTC.